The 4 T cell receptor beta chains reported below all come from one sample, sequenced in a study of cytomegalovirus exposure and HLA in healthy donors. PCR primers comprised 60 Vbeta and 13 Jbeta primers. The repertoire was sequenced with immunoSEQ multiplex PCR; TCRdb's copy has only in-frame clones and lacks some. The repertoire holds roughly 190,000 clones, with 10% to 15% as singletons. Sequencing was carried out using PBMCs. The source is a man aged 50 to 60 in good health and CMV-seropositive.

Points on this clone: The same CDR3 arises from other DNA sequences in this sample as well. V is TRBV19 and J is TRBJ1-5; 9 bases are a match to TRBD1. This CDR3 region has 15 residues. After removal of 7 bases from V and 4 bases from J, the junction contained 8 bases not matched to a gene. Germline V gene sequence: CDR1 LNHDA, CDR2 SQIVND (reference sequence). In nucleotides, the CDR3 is TGTGCCAGTACCCCCGGACAGGGGAGGAATCAGCCCCAGCATTTT. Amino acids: CASTPGQGRNQPQHF.

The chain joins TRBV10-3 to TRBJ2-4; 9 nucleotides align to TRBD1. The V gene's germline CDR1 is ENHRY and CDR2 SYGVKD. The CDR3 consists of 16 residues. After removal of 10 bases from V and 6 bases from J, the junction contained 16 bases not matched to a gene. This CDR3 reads CATEQDRGVNGNIQYF. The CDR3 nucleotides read TGTGCCACAGAACAAGACAGGGGGGTCAACGGAAACATTCAGTACTTC.

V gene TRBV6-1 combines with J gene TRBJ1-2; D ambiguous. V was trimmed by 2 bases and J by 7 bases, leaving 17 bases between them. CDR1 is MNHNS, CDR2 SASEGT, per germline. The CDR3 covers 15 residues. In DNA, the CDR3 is TGTGCCAGCAGTGAAAGCGGGGTCGTCTCCTCTGGCTACACCTTC. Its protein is CASSESGVVSSGYTF.

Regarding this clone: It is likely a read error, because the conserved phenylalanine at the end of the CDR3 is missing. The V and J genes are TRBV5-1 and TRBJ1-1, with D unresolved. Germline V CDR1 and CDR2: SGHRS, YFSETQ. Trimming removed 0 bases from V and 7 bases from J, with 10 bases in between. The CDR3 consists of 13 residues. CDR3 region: CASSLDDEFEAFL. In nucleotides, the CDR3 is TGCGCCAGCAGCTTGGATGATGAATTTGAAGCTTTCCTT.